This TCR beta chain is from a study of neoadjuvant nivolumab and ipilimumab in lung cancer. Assay used: immunoSEQ multiplex PCR; TCRdb lists only in-frame clones, some missing. The sample has about 7,000 clones; approximately 88% are singletons. By share of the sample, this clone is large. Its antigen is not identified. Findings and limits, study-wide: TCR sequencing covered a small number of samples.

CDR3 length equals 11 residues. The V gene lost 2 bases and the J gene lost 6 bases, with 4 bases spanning the gap. Germline CDR1 MDHEN, CDR2 SYDVKM. The sequence was collected from an adult with non-small cell lung cancer. The source was tumor tissue, collected after neoadjuvant nivolumab, alone or with ipilimumab, at or shortly before surgery. The chain recombines TRBV28 with TRBJ1-1; D uncertain. The CDR3: CASSLVAEAFF. DNA of the CDR3: TGTGCCAGCAGTTTAGTAGCTGAAGCTTTCTTT.